This paragraph reports one TCR beta chain. This sample was included in a study of blood T cell repertoires in COVID-19. Across the whole study: Collection of acute and convalescent COVID-19 samples took place in the United States, Italy and Spain.

In the study's own analysis: Reference gene primers were amplified, and this amplification served to estimate nucleated cell counts. Repertoires were generated with immunoSEQ multiplex PCR, while TCRdb's copy carries only in-frame clones and drops some. From that table come the V and J calls and clone size; the DNA was used to work out D and trimming. The table includes some 220,000 clones, 86% detected once. Those who participated ranged in age from roughly 18 to 90 years and resided in 20 to 30 US areas. Participants' reported clinical history set cohort assignment. The germline V and J ends were trimmed by 7 bases and 1 base, with 13 bases remaining between them. The CDR3 is 14 amino acids. The germline V gene has CDR1 MDHEN and CDR2 SYDVKM.

Source material: PBMCs or T cells enriched from blood (not recorded which). The receptor's source is a woman aged 40 to 50 with acute COVID-19. The chain has TRBV28 and TRBJ1-1; maybe TRBD1 (6 bases). The CDR3 region is CASIRGGQNTEAFF. CDR3 sequence (DNA): TGTGCCAGCATCCGGGGGGGCCAGAACACTGAAGCTTTCTTT.